Listed here are 11 T cell receptor beta chains from one sample, sequenced in a study of T cells in localized non-small cell lung cancer. TCRdb keeps only in-frame clones here, not all; method: immunoSEQ multiplex PCR. The repertoire has approximately 47,000 clones, 86% of them found once; the top ten carry 2.5%. The material sequenced was PBMCs, taken before any cancer treatment. Every receptor here comes from a man aged 35 to 69 with stage II lung adenocarcinoma.

The chain uses TRBV7-6 and TRBJ1-5; 7 bases are a match to TRBD1. The length of the CDR3 is 17 residues. Germline CDR1 and CDR2: SGHVS and FNYEAQ. V lost 6 bases and J lost 0; bases outside the gene matches: 11. CDR3 region: CASSPEPGTVSNQPQHF. CDR3 in DNA: TGTGCCAGCAGTCCGGAGCCCGGGACAGTTAGCAATCAGCCCCAGCATTTT.

The rearrangement joins TRBV5-6 to TRBJ1-1, with 10 bases that match TRBD1. CDR3 length: 13 residues. Germline CDR1 SGHDT, CDR2 YYEEEE. J lost 10 bases, V lost 4 bases, and 7 bases had no gene match. CDR3 DNA: TGTGCCAGCAGCCCGCGGGGGACAGGGGTAGCTTTCTTT. Its translation is CASSPRGTGVAFF.

The J gene is TRBJ2-2, the V gene TRBV11-2; D is undetermined. There are 10 residues in the CDR3. Deletions cut 5 bases from V and 7 bases from J, with 2 bases between. Looked up from germline, CDR1 is SGHAT and CDR2 is FQNNGV. CDR3 sequence reads: CASSHGELFF. The DNA of the CDR3 is TGTGCCAGCAGCCACGGGGAGCTGTTTTTT.

V gene TRBV11-3 combines with J gene TRBJ2-5; D uncertain. The V and J ends lost 3 bases and 4 bases respectively, with 12 bases between them. The V gene's germline CDR1 is SGHNT and CDR2 YENEEA. The CDR3 contains 14 residues. CDR3 in amino acids: CASSFGRETETQYF. For the CDR3, the DNA is TGTGCCAGCAGCTTTGGTCGAGAGACAGAGACCCAGTACTTC.

The gene calls are TRBV5-1 and TRBJ2-7; TRBD1 aligns across 9 bases. This CDR3 comprises 16 residues. Germline-derived CDR1 and CDR2 are SGHRS and YFSETQ. The V gene end was trimmed by 4 bases and the J gene end by 4 bases; junction bases not matched to a gene: 12. CDR3 sequence reads: CASSGYVRDRVYEQYF. The CDR3 nucleotides are TGCGCCAGCAGCGGCTACGTTCGGGACAGGGTGTACGAGCAGTACTTC.

The chain uses TRBV4-1 and TRBJ2-5, with D unresolved. Germline CDR1 reads MGHRA; CDR2 reads YSYEKL. V lost 1 base, J lost 1 base, and 10 bases lay in between. This CDR3 is built from 15 residues. The DNA of the CDR3 is TGCGCCAGCAGCCAAGGGTCCGACGGCCAAGAGACCCAGTACTTC. It encodes CASSQGSDGQETQYF.

This chain links TRBV6-1 with TRBJ2-1; 7 bases are shared with TRBD1. The V gene end was trimmed by 6 bases and the J gene end by 4 bases; junction bases not matched to a gene: 9. The CDR3 loop spans 15 amino acids. Germline CDR1 MNHNS, CDR2 SASEGT. CDR3: CASSPRSTGYNEQFF. The CDR3 nucleotides read TGTGCCAGCAGCCCGAGATCGACAGGGTACAATGAGCAGTTCTTC.

The chain uses TRBV4-1 and TRBJ2-5; D ambiguous. The CDR3 extends over 13 amino acids. The V gene lost 5 bases and the J gene lost 4 bases, with 11 bases spanning the gap. Germline CDR1 and CDR2: MGHRA and YSYEKL. CDR3 DNA: TGCGCCAGCAGCTCTGGACCGGCAGAGACCCAGTACTTC. Translated: CASSSGPAETQYF.

V is TRBV7-6 and J is TRBJ2-5; D uncertain. The V end lost 3 bases, the J end lost 1 base, and 6 bases lay between the germline ends. Germline V gives CDR1 SGHVS, CDR2 FNYEAQ. The CDR3 covers 13 residues. For the CDR3, the DNA is TGTGCCAGCAGCTTGTTAGTCCAAGAGACCCAGTACTTC. Encoded protein: CASSLLVQETQYF.

V and J are TRBV7-3 and TRBJ2-5; 11 bases line up with TRBD2. This CDR3 has 16 residues. Trimming cost V 2 bases and J 1 base; bases outside gene matches: 3. Germline-derived CDR1 and CDR2 are SGHTA and FQGTGA. CDR3 sequence reads: CASSLGLAGGQETQYF. The CDR3 DNA reads TGTGCCAGCAGCTTAGGGCTAGCGGGGGGCCAAGAGACCCAGTACTTC.

V is TRBV6-5 and J is TRBJ2-5; 7 bases agree with TRBD1. Germline CDR1 reads MNHEY; CDR2 reads SVGAGI. Trimming removed 3 bases from V and 1 base from J; junction bases left unmatched: 2. The CDR3 is 14 residues long. The CDR3 bases are TGTGCCAGCAGTTATAGGACAGGCCAAGAGACCCAGTACTTC. This encodes CASSYRTGQETQYF.